The rows below give T cell receptor beta chains drawn from one sample of a study of T cells expressing NK-cell markers. TCRdb reprocessed the 5' RACE reads, keeping one entry per CDR3 protein, no DNA. With roughly 350,000 distinct CDR3 sequences in the sample, the ten largest clones hold 4% to 6.5%. Sequencing was carried out using blood T cells: a sorted CD56 or NKG2C T cell subset, CD4+ or CD8+ T cells, or bulk PBMC T cells (not recorded which). The receptors were sampled from a man aged 18-70 years in good health. Each CDR3 is given with its conserved first and last residue.

j_call	v_call	cdr3_length	cdr3_aa
TRBJ2-3	TRBV4-1	15	CASGDGGGGTDTQYF
TRBJ2-1	TRBV20-1	14	CSARGGDGYNEQFF
TRBJ2-1	TRBV12-3/TRBV12-4	20	CASSSSRTGGFSLSYNEQFF
TRBJ2-2	TRBV29-1	15	CSVTTGVSYTGELFF
TRBJ1-2	TRBV19	13	CASSRGLDYGYTF
TRBJ1-3	TRBV3-1	15	CASSHATGLGNTIYF
TRBJ1-6	TRBV3-1	14	CASSPRGQHSPLHF
TRBJ1-1	TRBV20-1	13	CSAIIVLNTEAFF
TRBJ2-7	TRBV13	16	CASSRQTGGISYEQYF
TRBJ2-7	TRBV2	15	CASTRDRGFSYEQYF
TRBJ1-1	TRBV7-2	13	CASRNQGGTEAFF
TRBJ2-7	TRBV24-1	14	CATSGGQGVYEQYF
TRBJ2-4	TRBV29-1	15	CSVEDASGGAGIQYF
TRBJ2-1	TRBV7-2	17	CASSLMRARSSYNEQFF
TRBJ1-1	TRBV3-1	13	CASSQIGAAEAFF
TRBJ2-3	TRBV29-1	13	CSVELSPHDTQYF
TRBJ1-6	TRBV4-2	18	CASSQDFVETGNNSPLHF
TRBJ2-4	TRBV7-2	16	CASSLGGDLAKNIQYF
TRBJ2-3	TRBV7-2	15	CASSLARRSADTQYF
TRBJ1-2	TRBV5-6	15	CASSSAGTGGRGYTF
TRBJ1-5	TRBV20-1	15	CSARDAVLLNQPQHF
TRBJ2-1	TRBV4-2	15	CASSQGLAGVNEQFF
TRBJ2-1	TRBV24-1	16	CATSDRKQSSYNEQFF
TRBJ2-5	TRBV27	15	CASRTGQGRQETQYF
TRBJ1-5	TRBV7-9	17	CASSLGTGGVGNQPQHF
TRBJ2-3	TRBV2	15	CASKSGTGGRNTQYF
TRBJ1-1	TRBV5-1	14	CASSTTSGGTEAFF
TRBJ1-4	TRBV2	16	CASSVGVGSLSGKLFF
TRBJ2-1	TRBV29-1	13	CSVVGGAAVEQFF
TRBJ2-1	TRBV12-3/TRBV12-4	13	CASSLTGLNEQFF
TRBJ1-1	TRBV6-2/TRBV6-3	14	CASSYYAVNTEAFF
TRBJ1-2	TRBV6-1	14	CASSRDKRYYGYTF
TRBJ2-5	TRBV5-1	15	CASSLQGVGGKTQYF
TRBJ2-2	TRBV30	15	CAWSRGQGTSGELFF
TRBJ1-1	TRBV14	16	CASSQDWGGLNTEAFF
TRBJ2-2	TRBV15	16	CATSRELASGTGELFF
TRBJ1-6	TRBV6-5	19	CASSYRILAASSYNSPLHF
TRBJ2-3	TRBV18	15	CASSPLAGHTDTQYF
TRBJ1-2	TRBV6-2/TRBV6-3	15	CASSYKGGRGYGYTF
TRBJ1-4	TRBV6-1	16	CASSQSAGTGTEKLFF
TRBJ1-1	TRBV27	16	CASSPLWAGRNTEAFF
TRBJ2-1	TRBV27	18	CASSPLTLGGAPYNEQFF
TRBJ2-2	TRBV7-9	16	CASSLRASTNTGELFF
TRBJ1-2	TRBV5-1	15	CASSLDGDRVYGYTF
TRBJ1-3	TRBV2	14	CASTDRNSGNTIYF
TRBJ1-4	TRBV7-8	15	CASSPLGTGSQKLFF
TRBJ2-2	TRBV6-1	17	CASSAHPGQGRAGELFF
TRBJ2-7	TRBV28	15	CASSRDRGVGYEQYF
TRBJ2-7	TRBV7-2	15	CASSPGGGGFYEQYF
TRBJ1-6	TRBV20-1	14	CSARQPVYNSPLHF
TRBJ2-2	TRBV4-1	15	CASSHFSTNTGELFF
TRBJ1-1	TRBV5-7	17	CASSGLLKRNSNTEAFF
TRBJ2-5	TRBV2	15	CASSEALRVGWTQYF
TRBJ2-2	TRBV18	15	CASSPPSRGSRELFF
TRBJ2-7	TRBV21-1	15	CASSADAGGSYEQYF
TRBJ2-3	TRBV2	16	CASSEWLAGGQDTQYF
TRBJ2-3	TRBV7-8	18	CASSLNVGSSGGRDTQYF
TRBJ1-1	TRBV19	13	CATSGRGSTEAFF
TRBJ2-2	TRBV7-2	15	CASSYYGGSNGELFF